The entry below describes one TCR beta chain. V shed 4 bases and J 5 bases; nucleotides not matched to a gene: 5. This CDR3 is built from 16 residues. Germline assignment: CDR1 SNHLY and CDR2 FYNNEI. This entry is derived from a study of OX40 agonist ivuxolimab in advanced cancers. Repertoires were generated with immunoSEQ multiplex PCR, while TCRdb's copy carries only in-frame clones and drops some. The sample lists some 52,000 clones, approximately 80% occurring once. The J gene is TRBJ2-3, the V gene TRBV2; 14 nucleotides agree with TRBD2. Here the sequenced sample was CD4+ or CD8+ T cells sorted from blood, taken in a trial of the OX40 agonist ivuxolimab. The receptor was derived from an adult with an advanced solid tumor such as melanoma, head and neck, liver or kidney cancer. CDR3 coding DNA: TGTGCCAGCAGTGGCGTGACTAGCGGGGGGGAAGATACGCAGTATTTT. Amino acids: CASSGVTSGGEDTQYF.